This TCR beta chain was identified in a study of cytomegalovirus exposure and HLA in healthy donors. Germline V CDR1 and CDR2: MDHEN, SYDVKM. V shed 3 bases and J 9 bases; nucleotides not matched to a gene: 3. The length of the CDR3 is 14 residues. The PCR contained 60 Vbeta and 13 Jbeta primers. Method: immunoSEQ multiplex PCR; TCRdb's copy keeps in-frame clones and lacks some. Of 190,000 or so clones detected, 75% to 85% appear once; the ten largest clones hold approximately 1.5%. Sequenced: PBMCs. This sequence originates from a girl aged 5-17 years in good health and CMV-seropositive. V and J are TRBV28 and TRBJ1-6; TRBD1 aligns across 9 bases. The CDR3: CASSFGTGTSPLHF. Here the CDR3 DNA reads TGTGCCAGCAGTTTCGGGACAGGGACTTCACCCCTCCACTTT. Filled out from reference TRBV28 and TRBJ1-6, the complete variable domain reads DVKVTQSSRYLVKRTGEKVFLECVQDMDHENMFWYRQDPGLGLRLIYFSYDVKMKEKGDIPEGYSVSREKKERFSLILESASTNQTSMYLCASSFGTGTSPLHFGNGTRLTVT.